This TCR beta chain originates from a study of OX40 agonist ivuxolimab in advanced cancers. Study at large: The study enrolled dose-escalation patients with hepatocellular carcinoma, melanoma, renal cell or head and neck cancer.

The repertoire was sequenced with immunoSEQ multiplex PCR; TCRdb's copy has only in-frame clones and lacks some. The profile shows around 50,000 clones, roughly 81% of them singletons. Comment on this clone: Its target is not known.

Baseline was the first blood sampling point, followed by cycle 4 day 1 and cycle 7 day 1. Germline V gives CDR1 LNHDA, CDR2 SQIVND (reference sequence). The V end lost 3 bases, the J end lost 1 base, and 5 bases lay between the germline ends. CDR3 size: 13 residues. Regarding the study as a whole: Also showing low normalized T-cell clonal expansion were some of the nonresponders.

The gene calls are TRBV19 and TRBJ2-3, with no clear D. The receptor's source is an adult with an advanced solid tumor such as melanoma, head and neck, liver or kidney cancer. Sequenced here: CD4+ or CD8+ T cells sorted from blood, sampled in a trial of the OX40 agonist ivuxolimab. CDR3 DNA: TGTGCCAGTAGTATGCTCCGCACAGATACGCAGTATTTT. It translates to CASSMLRTDTQYF.